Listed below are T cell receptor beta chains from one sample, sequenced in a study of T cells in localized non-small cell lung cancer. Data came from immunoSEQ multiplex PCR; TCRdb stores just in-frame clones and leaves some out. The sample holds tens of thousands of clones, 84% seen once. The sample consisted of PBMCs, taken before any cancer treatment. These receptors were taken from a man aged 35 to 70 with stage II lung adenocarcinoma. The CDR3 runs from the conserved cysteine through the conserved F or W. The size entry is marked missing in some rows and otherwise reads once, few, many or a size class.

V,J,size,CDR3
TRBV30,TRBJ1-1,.,CAWSVQVTTEAFF
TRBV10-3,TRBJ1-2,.,CAISDGQGKGYTF
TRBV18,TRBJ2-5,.,CASSPGTQETQYF
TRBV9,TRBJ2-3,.,CASSRGGSTDTQYF
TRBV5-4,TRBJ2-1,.,CASSPGPSLSFNEQFF
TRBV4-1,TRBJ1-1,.,CASSQESGGRIDTEAFF
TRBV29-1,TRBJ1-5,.,CSAVEQGGGNQPQHF
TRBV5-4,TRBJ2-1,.,CASSSGLAFEQFF
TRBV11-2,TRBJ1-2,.,CASSLQGNYGYTF
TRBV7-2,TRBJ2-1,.,CASSFGQDYNEQFF
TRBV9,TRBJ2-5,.,CASSVDSPGQETQYF
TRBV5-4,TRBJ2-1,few,CASSRTSGSNNEQFF
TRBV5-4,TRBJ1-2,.,CASSPGRRGYTF
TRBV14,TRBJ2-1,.,CASSPRARNEQFF
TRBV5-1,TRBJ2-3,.,CASSLASGSTDTQYF
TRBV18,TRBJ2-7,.,CASSPPGIYEQYF
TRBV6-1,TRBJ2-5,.,CASRLAGGQETQYF
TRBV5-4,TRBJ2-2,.,CASSLEAGGTGELFF
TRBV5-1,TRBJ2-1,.,CASSLFGTGGNEQFF